Listed below are T cell receptor beta chains from one sample, sequenced in a study of cytomegalovirus exposure and HLA in healthy donors. TCRdb's copy holds only in-frame clones and misses some; the assay was immunoSEQ multiplex PCR. The table shows just over 200,000 clones, with more than 60% occurring only once. Sequencing was done on a sample of PBMCs. These receptors all come from a man aged 50 to 59 in good health and CMV-seronegative. CDR3s include the opening cysteine and the closing phenylalanine or tryptophan. D genes are given only for firm matches. Some rows have no size entry. The others give once, few or many, or a class for an expanded clone.

D: TRBD2; V: TRBV5-1; J: TRBJ2-7; size: .; CDR3: CASSFGGGRLLSSYEQYF; DNA: TGCGCCAGCAGCTTCGGGGGCGGGAGGCTATTGAGCTCCTACGAGCAGTACTTC
D: .; V: TRBV5-1; J: TRBJ2-5; size: .; CDR3: CASGLTGFGETQYF; DNA: TGCGCCAGCGGCTTGACGGGGTTCGGCGAGACCCAGTACTTC
D: .; V: TRBV10-1; J: TRBJ1-1; size: .; CDR3: CASSENLMNTEAFF; DNA: TGCGCCAGCAGTGAGAACTTGATGAACACTGAAGCTTTCTTT
D: TRBD2; V: TRBV5-4; J: TRBJ2-5; size: .; CDR3: CASSSTSGSYETQYF; DNA: TGTGCCAGCAGCTCTACTAGCGGGAGTTATGAGACCCAGTACTTC
D: .; V: TRBV5-1; J: TRBJ1-1; size: many; CDR3: CASSLQQNTEAFF; DNA: TGCGCCAGCAGCTTACAACAGAACACTGAAGCTTTCTTT
D: TRBD1; V: TRBV19; J: TRBJ1-1; size: .; CDR3: CASRSEDRGHAEAFF; DNA: TGTGCCAGTAGATCGGAAGACAGGGGGCATGCTGAAGCTTTCTTT
D: .; V: TRBV27; J: TRBJ2-5; size: .; CDR3: CASSLSRGPQETQYF; DNA: TGTGCCAGCAGTTTATCCAGGGGCCCCCAAGAGACCCAGTACTTC
D: TRBD1; V: TRBV11-2; J: TRBJ2-1; size: .; CDR3: CASSLGQGESTNEQFF; DNA: TGTGCCAGCAGCTTGGGACAGGGGGAGAGCACGAATGAGCAGTTCTTC
D: TRBD2; V: TRBV27; J: TRBJ2-2; size: .; CDR3: CASSPILGLAANTGELFF; DNA: TGTGCCAGCAGTCCGATCTTAGGACTAGCCGCGAACACCGGGGAGCTGTTTTTT
D: TRBD2; V: TRBV5-1; J: TRBJ2-1; size: .; CDR3: CASSRGTSANEQFF; DNA: TGCGCCAGCAGTCGCGGGACTAGCGCTAATGAGCAGTTCTTC
D: .; V: TRBV2; J: TRBJ1-6; size: .; CDR3: CASRATEGPNSPLHF; DNA: TGTGCCAGCAGGGCCACAGAGGGCCCGAATTCACCCCTCCACTTT
D: .; V: TRBV6-1; J: TRBJ1-3; size: .; CDR3: CASSEEIYSGNTIYF; DNA: TGTGCCAGCAGTGAAGAAATCTACTCTGGAAACACCATATATTTT
D: TRBD2; V: TRBV10-3; J: TRBJ2-1; size: .; CDR3: CATGRELGNEQFF; DNA: TGTGCCACAGGGCGGGAGCTGGGTAATGAGCAGTTCTTC
D: TRBD2; V: TRBV29-1; J: TRBJ2-1; size: .; CDR3: CSVHPGTRTYNEQFF; DNA: TGCAGCGTTCACCCCGGGACTAGGACTTACAATGAGCAGTTCTTC
D: TRBD2; V: TRBV11-2; J: TRBJ2-7; size: .; CDR3: CASSLAASGSWAYEQYF; DNA: TGTGCCAGCAGCTTAGCGGCTAGCGGGAGCTGGGCCTACGAGCAGTACTTC
D: .; V: TRBV15; J: TRBJ2-3; size: .; CDR3: CATSRGGAGRGDTQYF; DNA: TGTGCCACCAGCAGAGGCGGAGCGGGCCGCGGAGATACGCAGTATTTT
D: TRBD2; V: TRBV6-1; J: TRBJ2-2; size: .; CDR3: CANSGGRGGELFF; DNA: TGTGCCAATAGCGGGGGGCGAGGCGGGGAGCTGTTTTTT
D: .; V: TRBV28; J: TRBJ1-2; size: .; CDR3: CASSLNRGRYGYTF; DNA: TGTGCCAGCAGTTTGAATCGGGGGAGGTATGGCTACACCTTC
D: TRBD2; V: TRBV2; J: TRBJ2-2; size: .; CDR3: CASREIGSGKGELFF; DNA: TGTGCCAGCCGTGAGATAGGTAGCGGGAAGGGGGAGCTGTTTTTT
D: .; V: TRBV12-5; J: TRBJ2-3; size: few; CDR3: CASGELQGDTQYF; DNA: TGTGCTAGTGGTGAGCTACAGGGTGATACGCAGTATTTT
D: TRBD2; V: TRBV5-4; J: TRBJ2-7; size: .; CDR3: CASSLGGLAVISFYEQYF; DNA: TGTGCCAGCAGCTTGGGAGGCCTAGCGGTAATTAGTTTCTACGAGCAGTACTTC
D: .; V: TRBV30; J: TRBJ1-1; size: .; CDR3: CAWSVLRTAGGTEAFF; DNA: TGTGCCTGGAGTGTACTCAGGACAGCCGGTGGGACTGAAGCTTTCTTT
D: TRBD2; V: TRBV2; J: TRBJ2-1; size: .; CDR3: CASRASWREYFGSYNEQFF; DNA: TGTGCCAGCAGGGCCTCGTGGCGGGAGTATTTTGGCTCCTACAATGAGCAGTTCTTC
D: .; V: TRBV7-9; J: TRBJ1-1; size: .; CDR3: CASSLEKGGEAFF; DNA: TGTGCCAGCAGCTTAGAGAAAGGCGGTGAAGCTTTCTTT
D: TRBD2; V: TRBV9; J: TRBJ2-1; size: .; CDR3: CASSLPSSGVYNEQFF; DNA: TGTGCCAGCAGCTTACCGTCTAGCGGAGTATACAATGAGCAGTTCTTC
D: TRBD1; V: TRBV27; J: TRBJ1-2; size: .; CDR3: CASSYLTGANYGYTF; DNA: TGTGCCAGCAGTTATTTGACAGGGGCTAACTATGGCTACACCTTC
D: TRBD1; V: TRBV5-1; J: TRBJ2-2; size: .; CDR3: CASSTRQGGVSGELFF; DNA: TGCGCCAGCAGCACCAGACAGGGGGGGGTTTCCGGGGAGCTGTTTTTT
D: .; V: TRBV7-9; J: TRBJ1-6; size: .; CDR3: CSSSSKAAGGNSPLHF; DNA: TGTTCCAGCAGCTCAAAGGCTGCAGGAGGAAATTCACCCCTCCACTTT
D: .; V: TRBV2; J: TRBJ2-1; size: few; CDR3: CASSERRTAYNEQFF; DNA: TGTGCCAGCAGTGAGCGGAGGACAGCCTACAATGAGCAGTTCTTC